The 29 T cell receptor beta chains reported below all come from one sample, sequenced in a study of T cells in Graves' hyperthyroidism and ophthalmopathy. Amplification targeted TCR beta CDR3 regions from RNA transcripts. TCR CDR3 underwent first-round RT-PCR with the HTBI primer set. TCRdb re-derived calls from the multiplex PCR reads in MiXCR, one entry per CDR3 protein. The sample includes 490,000 or so distinct CDR3 sequences, approximately 23% seen only once; the top ten take around 54%. Sequencing input: blood. The receptors come from a woman aged 70 to 79 with Graves' ophthalmopathy.

A few counts support this clonotype. The chain has TRBV30 and TRBJ2-1, with 8 bases that match TRBD2. CDR1 is GTSNPN, CDR2 SVGIG, per germline (reference sequence). Trimming removed 2 bases from V and 4 bases from J; junction bases left unmatched: 4. The CDR3 spans 14 residues. CDR3 coding DNA: TGTGCCTGGAGTCGGGGACTAGTGTACAATGAGCAGTTCTTC. It yields the protein CAWSRGLVYNEQFF.

In its sample, this clonotype was seen a few times. This sequence joins TRBV2 and TRBJ2-5, with 7 nucleotides matching TRBD2. The CDR3 runs to 13 residues. V was clipped by 6 bases and J by 10 bases; unmatched bases: 11. Germline V gives CDR1 SNHLY, CDR2 FYNNEI. CDR3: CASRGAGVGGQYF. CDR3 in DNA: TGTGCCAGCAGAGGCGCGGGAGTAGGCGGCCAGTACTTC. The full variable domain, its missing parts supplied by reference TRBV2 and TRBJ2-5, is EPEVTQTPSHQVTQMGQEVILRCVPISNHLYFYWYRQILGQKVEFLVSFYNNEISEKSEIFDDQFSVERPDGSNFTLKIRSTKLEDSAMYFCASRGAGVGGQYFGPGTRLLVL.

This clonotype has at least ten counts. V is TRBV2 and J is TRBJ2-5; D gene unclear. Germline V gene lookup returns CDR1 SNHLY and CDR2 FYNNEI. V was pared by 3 bases and J by 5 bases, with 10 bases between. The CDR3 extends over 13 amino acids. CDR3 amino acids: CASSELEGETQYF. Written as DNA, the CDR3 is TGTGCCAGCAGTGAGCTAGAAGGGGAGACCCAGTACTTC.

CDR3 DNA: TGTGCCAGCAGTTACTCGACACATACTAACTATGGCTACACCTTC. It yields the protein CASSYSTHTNYGYTF. V usage is TRBV6-6 and J usage is TRBJ1-2; D unclear. Trimming removed 0 bases from V and 0 bases from J, with 8 bases in between. Germline CDR1 reads MNHNY; CDR2 reads SVGAGI (reference sequence). The CDR3 contains 15 residues.

This rearrangement joins TRBV30 to TRBJ2-7; 9 bases line up with TRBD1. This CDR3 is 13 amino acids long. V shed 8 bases, J shed 4 bases, and the junction held 9 bases outside the gene matches. The germline V gene encodes CDR1 GTSNPN and CDR2 SVGIG (reference sequence). The CDR3 DNA is TGTGCCGCAAAAACAGGGGGCGCGTACGAGCAGTACTTC. Amino acid sequence: CAAKTGGAYEQYF.

The chain employs TRBV7-8 and TRBJ1-2; the D gene is possibly TRBD1 (6 bases). Per the germline V gene, CDR1 is SGHVS and CDR2 is FQNEAQ. The CDR3 totals 16 residues. V was clipped by 5 bases and J by 7 bases, with 23 bases between them. CDR3 amino acids: CASSLPRGGAVRGYTF. In DNA, the CDR3 is TGTGCCAGCAGCCTCCCCAGGGGAGGTGCGGTACGTGGCTACACCTTC. Combining the CDR3 with reference TRBV7-8 and TRBJ1-2 gives the whole variable domain GAGVSQSPRYKVAKRGQDVALRCDPISGHVSLFWYQQALGQGPEFLTYFQNEAQLDKSGLPSDRFFAERPEGSVSTLKIQRTQQEDSAVYLCASSLPRGGAVRGYTFGSGTRLTVV.

This chain connects TRBV5-8 to TRBJ1-4, with 10 bases matching TRBD1. The CDR3 has 14 amino acids. Trimming removed 4 bases from V and 7 bases from J; junction bases left unmatched: 4. CDR1 is SGHTS and CDR2 is YDEGEE in the germline V gene. DNA of the CDR3: TGTGCCAGCAGCCCGGACAGGGGGATTGAAAAACTGTTTTTT. Amino acid sequence: CASSPDRGIEKLFF.

In its sample, this clonotype was seen a few times. V and J are TRBV2 and TRBJ1-4; no firm D call. Trimming shortened V by 4 bases and J by 2 bases, and 8 bases separated the two germline ends. Germline V lookup: CDR1 SNHLY, CDR2 FYNNEI. This CDR3 contains 14 residues. CDR3 DNA sequence: TGTGCCAGCAGTGTAAGGCAGACTAATGAAAAACTGTTTTTT. Protein: CASSVRQTNEKLFF.

The V call is TRBV20-1, the J call TRBJ2-1, with D uncertain. Between the trimmed V and J ends, which lost 7 bases and 4 bases, there was a span of 14 bases. The CDR3 is 13 residues long. CDR1 is DFQATT and CDR2 is SNEGSKA in the germline V gene (reference sequence). The CDR3 coding sequence is TGCAGTGTCAGTGGGCCGACTTACAATGAGCAGTTCTTC. Translated: CSVSGPTYNEQFF.

The chain links TRBV5-6 to TRBJ2-5; D possibly corresponds to TRBD1 (6 bases). In germline, CDR1 is SGHDT, CDR2 YYEEEE. The CDR3 consists of 14 residues. Trimming took off 0 bases at V and 5 bases at J, with 11 bases between the two ends. The CDR3 nucleotides read TGTGCCAGCAGCTTGGCAGGGGCCCGGGAGACCCAGTACTTC. Translated, it gives CASSLAGARETQYF.

This clonotype came up a few times. The chain recombines TRBV2 with TRBJ2-6, with TRBD1 matching 8 bases. The germline V gene has CDR1 SNHLY and CDR2 FYNNEI. J lost 0 bases, V lost 5 bases, and 6 bases had no gene match. The CDR3 has 17 amino acids. The CDR3 DNA is TGTGCCAGCAGTCCCCGGGACAGGATCTCTGGGGCCAACGTCCTGACTTTC. This gives the protein CASSPRDRISGANVLTF. Full variable domain (remainder filled in from reference TRBV2 and TRBJ2-6): EPEVTQTPSHQVTQMGQEVILRCVPISNHLYFYWYRQILGQKVEFLVSFYNNEISEKSEIFDDQFSVERPDGSNFTLKIRSTKLEDSAMYFCASSPRDRISGANVLTFGAGSRLTVL.

The rearrangement uses TRBV6-1 and TRBJ2-7; TRBD2 matches at 11 bases. The CDR3 contains 14 residues. Germline loops: CDR1 MNHNS, CDR2 SASEGT. The junction had 4 bases not matched to a gene; V was cut back by 5 bases and J by 4 bases. CDR3 sequence reads: CASSRLAGWYEQYF. Written as DNA, the CDR3 is TGTGCCAGCAGTAGACTAGCGGGATGGTACGAGCAGTACTTC.

This clonotype showed up just a few times. The rearrangement links TRBV14 to TRBJ2-5; the match to TRBD1 covers 8 bases. The CDR3 runs to 16 residues. In germline, CDR1 is SGHDN, CDR2 FVKESK. The junction had 5 bases not matched to a gene; V was cut back by 1 base and J by 1 base. The CDR3 region is CASSQGTGIFQETQYF. In DNA form, the CDR3 reads TGTGCCAGCAGCCAAGGGACAGGGATATTCCAAGAGACCCAGTACTTC.

This rearrangement joins TRBV5-1 to TRBJ1-5, with TRBD1 matching 9 bases. This CDR3 spans 14 amino acids. Germline trimming cut 8 bases from V and 0 bases from J; bases unmatched to any gene: 3. Looked up from germline, CDR1 is SGHRS and CDR2 is YFSETQ. This CDR3 reads CARGGQGSNQPQHF. The DNA of the CDR3 is TGCGCCAGAGGGGGACAGGGTAGCAATCAGCCCCAGCATTTT.

The sample holds many counts of this clonotype. The chain employs TRBV6-1 and TRBJ2-1; no firm D call. The CDR3 is made up of 14 amino acids. CDR1 and CDR2 from the germline V gene are MNHNS and SASEGT. The V and J ends lost 5 bases and 7 bases respectively, with 15 bases between them. The CDR3 DNA follows: TGTGCCAGCAGTTTGGGTGAGATGATGAATGAGCAGTTCTTC. Encoded protein: CASSLGEMMNEQFF.

The chain couples TRBV20-1 to TRBJ2-3; the D gene is possibly TRBD1 (6 bases). Looked up from germline, CDR1 is DFQATT and CDR2 is SNEGSKA (reference sequence). The V end lost 2 bases, the J end lost 7 bases, and 13 bases lay between the germline ends. CDR3 length: 13 amino acids. CDR3 DNA: TGCAGTGCTAGACAGGGGCTTAGGAATACGCAGTATTTT. This sequence encodes CSARQGLRNTQYF.

The rearrangement uses TRBV15 and TRBJ2-1; a possible D gene is TRBD1 (6 bases). Looked up from germline, CDR1 is LNHNV and CDR2 is YYDKDF (reference sequence). This CDR3 is 14 amino acids long. V was cut by 4 bases and J by 6 bases, with 13 bases left in between. The CDR3 reads CATSTDTGFNEQFF. In DNA, the CDR3 is TGTGCCACCAGCACCGATACAGGGTTCAATGAGCAGTTCTTC. Based on the CDR3 plus reference TRBV15 and TRBJ2-1, the full variable domain is DAMVIQNPRYQVTQFGKPVTLSCSQTLNHNVMYWYQQKSSQAPKLLFHYYDKDFNNEADTPDNFQSRRPNTSFCFLDIRSPGLGDTAMYLCATSTDTGFNEQFFGPGTRLTVL.

The rearrangement joins TRBV7-9 to TRBJ2-2; D is undetermined. Germline values: CDR1 SEHNR, CDR2 FQNEAQ (reference sequence). Trimming left V 0 bases short and J 6 bases short, with 5 bases between. The CDR3 consists of 13 residues. CDR3 sequence: CASSLAEPGELFF. In DNA, the CDR3 is TGTGCCAGCAGCTTAGCGGAACCCGGGGAGCTGTTTTTT.

This rearrangement joins TRBV5-1 to TRBJ2-2; D is possibly TRBD1 (5 bases). Germline V gene data show CDR1 as SGHRS and CDR2 as YFSETQ. V lost 3 bases, J lost 7 bases, and 10 bases lay in between. CDR3 length equals 13 residues. The CDR3 DNA sequence: TGCGCCAGCAGCTCCCAGGGCATCGGGGAGCTGTTTTTT. It translates to CASSSQGIGELFF.

This clonotype was counted only a few times. V and J are TRBV7-2 and TRBJ2-7; a weak D match, TRBD1 (6 bases). The CDR3 totals 14 residues. The germline V and J ends were trimmed by 5 bases and 2 bases, with 13 bases remaining between them. Germline V lookup: CDR1 SGHTA, CDR2 FQGNSA. The CDR3 DNA sequence: TGTGCCAGCAGCGCCGGCAGGGGACCCTACGAGCAGTACTTC. This translates into CASSAGRGPYEQYF.

In this sample, this clonotype turned up a few times. The chain combines TRBV4-3 with TRBJ2-3, with 9 bases matching TRBD2. Germline CDR1 and CDR2: LGHNA and YSLEER. The CDR3 covers 16 residues. V was pared by 5 bases and J by 3 bases, with 9 bases of the junction left unmatched. DNA of the CDR3: TGCGCCAGCAGCGTACAGACTAGCGGATCGACAGATACGCAGTATTTT. As protein: CASSVQTSGSTDTQYF.

V is TRBV11-3 and J is TRBJ2-7, with D perhaps TRBD2 (5 bases). The CDR3 runs 15 residues. Germline CDR1 and CDR2: SGHNT and YENEEA. Trimming shortened V by 3 bases and J by 3 bases, and 15 bases separated the two germline ends. CDR3 region: CASSFRGSPGYEQYF. The DNA of the CDR3 is TGTGCCAGCAGCTTCCGGGGTTCCCCAGGCTACGAGCAGTACTTC.

This clonotype turned up a few times. This chain links TRBV20-1 with TRBJ2-3, with D possibly TRBD1 on 5 matching bases. CDR1 is DFQATT and CDR2 is SNEGSKA in the germline V gene (reference sequence). CDR3 length: 15 residues. V lost 0 bases to trimming and J lost 2 bases, with 12 bases between them. The CDR3 region has the DNA TGCAGTGCTAGAGATCGGACAAGAAACACAGATACGCAGTATTTT. Translated, it gives CSARDRTRNTDTQYF.

In its sample, this clonotype was seen a few times. The chain couples TRBV15 to TRBJ2-7, with D maybe TRBD2 (6 bases). The V gene lost 3 bases and the J gene lost 7 bases, with 19 bases spanning the gap. Looked up from germline, CDR1 is LNHNV and CDR2 is YYDKDF (reference sequence). CDR3 length: 15 amino acids. The CDR3 DNA reads TGTGCCACCAGCAGGGAAAAGGGACTCCCGGGGGAGCAGTACTTC. It encodes CATSREKGLPGEQYF. The variable domain in full, with the rest retrieved from reference TRBV15 and TRBJ2-7, is DAMVIQNPRYQVTQFGKPVTLSCSQTLNHNVMYWYQQKSSQAPKLLFHYYDKDFNNEADTPDNFQSRRPNTSFCFLDIRSPGLGDTAMYLCATSREKGLPGEQYFGPGTRLTVT.

This clonotype has more than one count but fewer than ten. The CDR3 bases are TGTGCCACCAGCAGTCTCCACGAAGTAGCCGAGCAGTACTTC. It is translated as CATSSLHEVAEQYF. This chain connects TRBV15 to TRBJ2-7; no reliable D call. Germline assignment: CDR1 LNHNV and CDR2 YYDKDF (reference sequence). This CDR3 region has 14 residues. V lost 3 bases and J 6 bases, leaving 15 bases between the germline ends.

As concerns this clonotype: The conserved final phenylalanine or tryptophan is absent from the CDR3, which likely points to a read error. The gene calls are TRBV5-1 and TRBJ2-7; the D gene is possibly TRBD2 (5 bases). Germline V gene lookup returns CDR1 SGHRS and CDR2 YFSETQ. The CDR3 runs 11 residues. Trimming cost V 6 bases and J 6 bases, with 10 bases left between them. CDR3 in amino acids: CASKASREQYL. In DNA form, the CDR3 reads TGCGCCAGCAAGGCTAGCCGCGAGCAGTACCTC.

V usage is TRBV7-9 and J usage is TRBJ1-2; no clear D gene. V lost 1 base, J lost 3 bases, and 9 bases lay in between. The CDR3 has 14 residues. Germline V gene data show CDR1 as SEHNR and CDR2 as FQNEAQ (reference sequence). As DNA, the CDR3 is TGTGCCAGCAGCTTAGGGCCGAACCACTATGGCTACACCTTC. It translates to CASSLGPNHYGYTF. The full variable domain, rest sourced from reference TRBV7-9 and TRBJ1-2, is DTGVSQNPRHKITKRGQNVTFRCDPISEHNRLYWYRQTLGQGPEFLTYFQNEAQLEKSRLLSDRFSAERPKGSFSTLEIQRTEQGDSAMYLCASSLGPNHYGYTFGSGTRLTVV.

This clonotype was detected once. CDR3 sequence reads: CSADIEAFF. DNA of the CDR3: TGCAGCGCGGATATTGAAGCTTTCTTT. This chain joins TRBV29-1 and TRBJ1-1, with D unclear. The germline V gene has CDR1 SQVTM and CDR2 ANQGSEA. The CDR3 length is 9 residues. V lost 7 bases and J 7 bases, leaving 7 bases between the germline ends. Complete variable domain (other parts from reference TRBV29-1 and TRBJ1-1): SAVISQKPSRDICQRGTSLTIQCQVDSQVTMMFWYRQQPGQSLTLIATANQGSEATYESGFVIDKFPISRPNLTFSTLTVSNMSPEDSSIYLCSADIEAFFGQGTRLTVV.

Many counts were recorded for this clonotype. The chain combines TRBV28 with TRBJ2-7; a possible D gene is TRBD2 (6 bases). Germline CDR1 and CDR2: MDHEN and SYDVKM. V lost 4 bases and J lost 2, with 12 bases in between. The CDR3 consists of 14 residues. The CDR3 loop reads CASSSGLPPYEQYF. CDR3 DNA: TGTGCCAGCAGTTCGGGACTGCCACCCTACGAGCAGTACTTC. Together with reference TRBV28 and TRBJ2-7, the CDR3 gives the full variable domain: DVKVTQSSRYLVKRTGEKVFLECVQDMDHENMFWYRQDPGLGLRLIYFSYDVKMKEKGDIPEGYSVSREKKERFSLILESASTNQTSMYLCASSSGLPPYEQYFGPGTRLTVT.